This T cell receptor beta chain stems from a study of vaccination and CD4 T cells after COVID-19. As for treatment: roughly nine-day PBMC culture with coronavirus spike peptide pools or control peptides (ViraFEST assay). At the Johns Hopkins FTIC core, DNA taken from cultured CD4+ T cells was sequenced by way of the Oncomine TCR Beta short-read assay. TCRdb ran MiXCR on the PCR reads and lists one entry per CDR3 protein. The data contain fewer than 20,000 distinct CDR3 sequences, nearly 40% of them singletons. Between the trimmed V and J ends, which lost 3 bases and 1 base, there was a span of 7 bases. CDR1 and CDR2 from the germline V gene are MDHEN and SYDVKM. The CDR3 contains 15 residues. Comments on this clonotype: No antigen is known for it.

The chain has TRBV28 and TRBJ2-6; a weak D match, TRBD1 (5 bases). The receptor was isolated from a human donor who had recovered from COVID-19. Sequenced sample: CD4+ T cells from blood, cultured in vitro. CDR3 residues: CASSFQGSGANVLTF. The CDR3 DNA follows: TGTGCCAGCAGTTTCCAGGGATCTGGGGCCAACGTCCTGACTTTC.